This T cell receptor beta chain was identified in a study of chronic HIV infection and antiretroviral therapy. Each CDR3 protein is one row after TCRdb ran MiXCR on the 5' RACE reads. The data hold about 38,000 distinct CDR3 sequences, with about 8.1% observed a single time. The CDR3 has 17 residues. In germline, CDR1 is LNHNV, CDR2 YYDKDF (reference sequence). Trimming stripped 0 bases from V and 3 bases from J, with 16 bases between. The sequencing sample was made of peripheral blood. The origin of this receptor is an adult who had HIV and had not received antiretroviral therapy, or was an uninfected healthy control (not recorded which). The chain carries TRBV15 and TRBJ2-3; D is perhaps TRBD2 (5 bases). CDR3 amino acids: CATSREGSRIGTDTQYF. For the CDR3, the DNA is TGTGCCACCAGCAGAGAAGGGAGTAGAATCGGGACAGATACGCAGTATTTT.